The TCR beta chain described here comes from a study of siplizumab effects on memory and regulatory T cells. Clones were read by immunoSEQ multiplex PCR, and TCRdb kept only the in-frame ones, dropping some. The table has about 55,000 clones, about 97% seen once; the top ten hold around 0.6%. Comment on this clone: Its target is unknown.

Study outcomes and limitations: Siplizumab, the agent tested, significantly reduced alloreactive sequences traceable to unstimulated CD4+ memory cells.

Sequencing of unstimulated naive, memory, effector memory and TEMRA subsets was performed in a few donor pairs. Material: naive CD4+ T cells sorted from blood. The TCR sequence derives from a human donor in good health.

The CDR3 loop reads CASSGITGAPYNEQFF. The CDR3 DNA is TGTGCCAGCAGCGGGATTACGGGAGCCCCCTACAATGAGCAGTTCTTC. The chain carries TRBV5-6 and TRBJ2-1; D perhaps matches TRBD2 (6 bases). The germline CDR1 and CDR2 sequences are SGHDT and YYEEEE. Trimming cost V 4 bases and J 2 bases, with 16 bases left between them. This CDR3 region has 16 residues.